This TCR beta chain was found in a study of spatial heterogeneity in lung cancer. About the study: An average of more than ten raw reads was observed per unique TCR and UMI combination.

The CDR3 consists of 14 residues. Germline lookup yields CDR1 SEHNR and CDR2 FQNEAQ (reference sequence). V shed 7 bases, J shed 0 bases, and the junction held 4 bases outside the gene matches. This clonotype was picked up many times. Since it is a stray read in a library aimed at alpha chains, this beta chain has a size that is not meaningful. Indicated time point: sample taken at primary tumor resection. The roughly 66 donors had untreated early-stage non-small cell lung cancer. In each case, whole RNA from tumor, nontumor lung or frozen PBMC was sequenced unsorted. TCRdb re-called the 5' RACE reads with MiXCR, one entry per CDR3 protein. Among about 15,000 distinct CDR3 sequences listed, 3.6% were seen once.

Sequences were derived from normal lung tissue next to the tumor, sampled at surgery. The TCR comes from a male donor with early-stage non-small cell lung cancer. This chain links TRBV7-9 with TRBJ1-1, with TRBD1 matching 8 bases. CDR3 in amino acids: CASIPQGVNTEAFF. Here the CDR3 DNA reads TGTGCCAGCATCCCACAGGGGGTGAACACTGAAGCTTTCTTT.